This T cell receptor beta chain is drawn from a study of blood T cells in healthy people across ages. Points from the study as a whole: Leaving the PBMCs unsorted stopped any conclusive comparison of naive versus antigen-experienced cells. Across samples, TCR beta diversity tracked strongly with naive T cell percentage. TCR beta diversity, measured per million T cells, fell in a roughly linear way with age.

Combining a sample-barcoded 5' primer with a J-beta primer mix, a second PCR ran for about 7 to 11 cycles. TCRdb itself ran the 5' RACE reads through MiXCR, one entry per CDR3 protein. The data hold 800,000 or so distinct CDR3 sequences, with under 80% observed a single time. Peripheral blood from each donor was collected in a volume of 8 to 10 milliliters. The table lists this clonotype with a count of one. Its antigen is not known. Trimming shortened V by 3 bases and J by 0 bases, and 13 bases separated the two germline ends. Per the germline V gene, CDR1 is SGHTA and CDR2 is FQGTGA. The CDR3 spans 16 residues.

The rearrangement links TRBV7-3 to TRBJ2-3; D is possibly TRBD2 (6 bases). The TCR sequence derives from a man aged 30 to 39 in good health. The specimen sequenced was blood. The CDR3 nucleotides read TGTGCCAGCAGCTTCTATAGCGGAGCCAGCACAGATACGCAGTATTTT. Protein product: CASSFYSGASTDTQYF.